The following is a T cell receptor beta chain sequence with its context. What it binds is not known. This record comes from a study of immune evolution from preneoplasia to lung adenocarcinoma. The repertoire was sequenced with immunoSEQ multiplex PCR; TCRdb's copy has only in-frame clones and lacks some. The table has tens of thousands of clones, under 80% seen once. V shed 0 bases and J shed 2 bases, with 9 bases lying between them. Germline V gene data show CDR1 as SGDLS and CDR2 as YYNGEE. CDR3 length: 15 amino acids. Study-wide points: From normal lung to invasive adenocarcinoma, top clone frequencies appeared to decrease. Later-stage lesions seemingly showed higher T cell density and diversity than normal lung.

The genes are TRBV9 and TRBJ1-3; the D is unclear. The sample taken for sequencing was FFPE invasive lung adenocarcinoma tissue. This sequence was found in a person in their sixties or seventies with lung adenocarcinoma. For the CDR3, the DNA is TGTGCCAGCAGCGTAGGAGTCGGACCTGGAAACACCATATATTTT. Translated, it gives CASSVGVGPGNTIYF.